What follows are 3 T cell receptor beta chains derived from one specimen sequenced in a study of shared T cell receptors in the human thymus. Libraries were prepared by immunoSEQ multiplex PCR; TCRdb keeps only in-frame clonotypes and omits some of them. Altogether about 380,000 clones are present, roughly 94% being singletons, with the ten largest covering roughly 0.02%. Sequencing was performed on thymocytes. The receptors come from a human donor.

The chain joins TRBV11-2 to TRBJ2-5; D gene uncertain. The V gene lost 5 bases and the J gene lost 5 bases, with 9 bases spanning the gap. CDR1 and CDR2 (germline): SGHAT, FQNNGV. This CDR3 spans 12 amino acids. CDR3 nucleotide sequence: TGTGCCAGCAGCCCCCCGGCGGAGACCCAGTACTTC. Translation: CASSPPAETQYF.

The chain employs TRBV7-2 and TRBJ2-3; 11 bases map to TRBD2. The CDR3 consists of 14 residues. Germline-derived CDR1 and CDR2 are SGHTA and FQGNSA. J lost 6 bases, V lost 3 bases, and 2 bases had no gene match. The CDR3 spells CASSFSGRGDTQYF. The CDR3 bases are TGTGCCAGCAGCTTTAGCGGGAGGGGGGATACGCAGTATTTT. Using reference TRBV7-2 and TRBJ2-3 for the parts outside the CDR3, the full variable domain is GAGVSQSPSNKVTEKGKDVELRCDPISGHTALYWYRQSLGQGLEFLIYFQGNSAPDKSGLPSDRFSAERTGGSVSTLTIQRTQQEDSAVYLCASSFSGRGDTQYFGPGTRLTVL.

This clone was seen just once. The rearrangement uses TRBV6-5 and TRBJ2-1; no reliable D call. Per the germline V gene, CDR1 is MNHEY and CDR2 is SVGAGI. Trimming pared 0 bases from V and 6 bases from J, leaving 6 bases between. The CDR3 covers 13 residues. The CDR3 region is CASSYSASNEQFF. The CDR3 DNA reads as TGTGCCAGCAGTTACTCGGCATCCAATGAGCAGTTCTTC.